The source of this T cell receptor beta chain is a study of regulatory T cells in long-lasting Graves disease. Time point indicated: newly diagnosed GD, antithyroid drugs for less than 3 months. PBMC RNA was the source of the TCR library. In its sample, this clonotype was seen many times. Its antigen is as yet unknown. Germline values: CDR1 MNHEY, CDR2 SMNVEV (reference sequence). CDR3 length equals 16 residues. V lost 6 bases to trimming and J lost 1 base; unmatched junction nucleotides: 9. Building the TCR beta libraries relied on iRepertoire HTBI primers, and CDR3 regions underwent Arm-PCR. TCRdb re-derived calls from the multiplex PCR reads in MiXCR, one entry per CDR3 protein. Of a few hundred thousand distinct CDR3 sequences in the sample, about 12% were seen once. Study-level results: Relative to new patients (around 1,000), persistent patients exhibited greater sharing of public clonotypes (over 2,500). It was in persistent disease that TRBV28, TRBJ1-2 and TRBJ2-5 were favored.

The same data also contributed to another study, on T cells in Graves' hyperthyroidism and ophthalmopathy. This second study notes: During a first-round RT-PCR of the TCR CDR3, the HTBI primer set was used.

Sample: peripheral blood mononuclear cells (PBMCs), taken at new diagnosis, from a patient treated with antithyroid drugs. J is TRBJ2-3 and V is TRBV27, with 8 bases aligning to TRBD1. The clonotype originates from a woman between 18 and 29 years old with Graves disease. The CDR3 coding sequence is TGTGCCAGCAGCTTCGACGGACAGGGAGGCACAGATACGCAGTATTTT. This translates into CASSFDGQGGTDTQYF.